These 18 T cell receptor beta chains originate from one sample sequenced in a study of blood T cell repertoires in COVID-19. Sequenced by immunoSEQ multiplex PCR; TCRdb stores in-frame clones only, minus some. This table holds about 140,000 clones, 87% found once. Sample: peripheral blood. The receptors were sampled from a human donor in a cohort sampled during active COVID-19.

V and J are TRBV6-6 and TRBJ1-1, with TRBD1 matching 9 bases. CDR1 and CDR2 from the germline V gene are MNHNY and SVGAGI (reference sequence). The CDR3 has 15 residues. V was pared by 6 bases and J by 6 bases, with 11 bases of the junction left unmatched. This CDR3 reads CASSQPGQGASEAFF. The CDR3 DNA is TGTGCCAGCAGCCAACCGGGACAGGGCGCCTCTGAAGCTTTCTTT.

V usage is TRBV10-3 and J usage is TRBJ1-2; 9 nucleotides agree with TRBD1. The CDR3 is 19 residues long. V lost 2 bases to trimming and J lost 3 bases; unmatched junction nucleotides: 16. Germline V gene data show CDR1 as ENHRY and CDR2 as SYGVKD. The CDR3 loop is CAISELSRDRETFYYGYTF. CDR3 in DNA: TGTGCCATCAGTGAGCTAAGCCGGGACAGGGAAACTTTCTACTATGGCTACACCTTC.

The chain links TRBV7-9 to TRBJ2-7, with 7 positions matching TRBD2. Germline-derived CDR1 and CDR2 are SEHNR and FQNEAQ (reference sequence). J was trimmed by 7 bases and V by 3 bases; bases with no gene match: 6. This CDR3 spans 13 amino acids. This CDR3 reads CASSLAGVGEQYF. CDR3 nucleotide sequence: TGTGCCAGCAGCTTGGCGGGGGTGGGTGAGCAGTACTTC.

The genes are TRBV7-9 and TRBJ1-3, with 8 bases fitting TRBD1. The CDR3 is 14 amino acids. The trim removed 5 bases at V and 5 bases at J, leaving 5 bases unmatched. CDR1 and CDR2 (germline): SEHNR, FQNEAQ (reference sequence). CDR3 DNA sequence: TGTGCCAGCAGCACCAGGACAGGGCGAAACACCATATATTTT. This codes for CASSTRTGRNTIYF.

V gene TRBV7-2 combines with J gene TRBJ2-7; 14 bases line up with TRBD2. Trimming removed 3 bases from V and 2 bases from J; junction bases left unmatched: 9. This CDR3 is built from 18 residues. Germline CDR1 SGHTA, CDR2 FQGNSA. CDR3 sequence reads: CASSFWTSGGPSAYEQYF. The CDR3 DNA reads TGTGCCAGCAGCTTTTGGACTAGCGGGGGGCCGTCAGCCTACGAGCAGTACTTC.

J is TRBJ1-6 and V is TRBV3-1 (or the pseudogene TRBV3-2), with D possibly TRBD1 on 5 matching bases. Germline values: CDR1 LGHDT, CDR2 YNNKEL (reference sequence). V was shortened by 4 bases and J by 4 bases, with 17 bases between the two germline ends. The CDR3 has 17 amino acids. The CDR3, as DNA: TGTGCCAGCAGCCCCCAGGGTGGGTTGGAATATAATTCACCCCTCCACTTT. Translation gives CASSPQGGLEYNSPLHF.

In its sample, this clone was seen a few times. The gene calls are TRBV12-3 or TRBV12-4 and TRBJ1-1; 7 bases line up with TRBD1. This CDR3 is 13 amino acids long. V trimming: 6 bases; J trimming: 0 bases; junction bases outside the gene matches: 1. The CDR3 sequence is CASRQGVNTEAFF. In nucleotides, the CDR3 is TGTGCCAGCAGGCAGGGGGTGAACACTGAAGCTTTCTTT.

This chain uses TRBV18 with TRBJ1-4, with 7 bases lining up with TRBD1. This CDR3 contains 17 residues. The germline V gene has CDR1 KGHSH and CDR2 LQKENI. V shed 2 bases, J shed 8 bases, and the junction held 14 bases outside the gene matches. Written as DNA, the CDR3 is TGTGCCAGCTCACCAGCACTTTCGGCAGGGGGTTACGAAAAACTGTTTTTT. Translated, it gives CASSPALSAGGYEKLFF.

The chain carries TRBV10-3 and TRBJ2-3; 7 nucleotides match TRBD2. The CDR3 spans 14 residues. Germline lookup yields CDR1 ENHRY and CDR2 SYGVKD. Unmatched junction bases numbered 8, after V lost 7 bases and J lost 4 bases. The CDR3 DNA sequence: TGTGCCATCACTAAAGGACTAGACGCAGATACGCAGTATTTT. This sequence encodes CAITKGLDADTQYF.

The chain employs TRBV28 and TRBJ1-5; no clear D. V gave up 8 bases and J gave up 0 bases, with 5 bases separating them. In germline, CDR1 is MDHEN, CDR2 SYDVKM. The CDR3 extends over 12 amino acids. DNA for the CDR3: TGTGCCAGCGTCCGTAGCAATCAGCCCCAGCATTTT. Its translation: CASVRSNQPQHF.

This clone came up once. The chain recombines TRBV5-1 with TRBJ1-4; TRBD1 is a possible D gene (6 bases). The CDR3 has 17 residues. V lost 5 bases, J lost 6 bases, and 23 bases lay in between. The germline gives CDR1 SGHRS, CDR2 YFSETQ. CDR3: CASRLGAKQGRDEKLFF. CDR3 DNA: TGCGCCAGCAGACTCGGGGCTAAACAGGGTCGGGATGAAAAACTGTTTTTT. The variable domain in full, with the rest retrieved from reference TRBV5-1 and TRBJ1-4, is KAGVTQTPRYLIKTRGQQVTLSCSPISGHRSVSWYQQTPGQGLQFLFEYFSETQRNKGNFPGRFSGRQFSNSRSEMNVSTLELGDSALYLCASRLGAKQGRDEKLFFGSGTQLSVL.

The CDR3 bases are TGCAGCGTACCCGCTCAGGATAGCAATCAGCCCCAGCATTTT. This sequence encodes CSVPAQDSNQPQHF. This chain uses TRBV29-1 with TRBJ1-5; D unclear. The CDR3 extends over 14 amino acids. Trimming left V 6 bases short and J 0 bases short, with 12 bases between. Germline CDR1 reads SQVTM; CDR2 reads ANQGSEA.

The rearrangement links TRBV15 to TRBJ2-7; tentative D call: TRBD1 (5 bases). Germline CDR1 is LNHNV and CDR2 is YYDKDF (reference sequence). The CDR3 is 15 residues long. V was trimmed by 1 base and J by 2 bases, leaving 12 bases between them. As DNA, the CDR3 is TGTGCCACCAGCAGAGGATTTACAGGAACCTACGAGCAGTACTTC. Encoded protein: CATSRGFTGTYEQYF.

The CDR3 region is CASSTSGTGVGYTF. CDR3 nucleotide sequence: TGTGCCAGTAGTACCTCCGGGACAGGAGTTGGCTACACCTTC. The chain is built from TRBV19 and TRBJ1-2; the match to TRBD1 covers 8 bases. After removal of 4 bases from V and 7 bases from J, the junction contained 8 bases not matched to a gene. CDR1 and CDR2 from the germline V gene are LNHDA and SQIVND (reference sequence). The length of the CDR3 is 14 residues.

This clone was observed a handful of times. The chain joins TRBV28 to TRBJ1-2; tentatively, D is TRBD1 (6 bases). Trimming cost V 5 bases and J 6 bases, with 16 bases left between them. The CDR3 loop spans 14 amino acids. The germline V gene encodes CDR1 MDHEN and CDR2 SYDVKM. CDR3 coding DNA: TGTGCCAGCAGTCCTTGGACAGAAAGGAATGGCTACACCTTC. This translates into CASSPWTERNGYTF.

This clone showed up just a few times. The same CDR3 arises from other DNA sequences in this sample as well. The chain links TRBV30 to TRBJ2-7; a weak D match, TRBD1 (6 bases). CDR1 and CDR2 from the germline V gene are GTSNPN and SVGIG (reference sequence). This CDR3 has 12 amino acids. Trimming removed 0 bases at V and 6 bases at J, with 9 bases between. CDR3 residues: CAWSVRGGEQYF. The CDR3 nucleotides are TGTGCCTGGAGTGTCAGGGGCGGCGAGCAGTACTTC.

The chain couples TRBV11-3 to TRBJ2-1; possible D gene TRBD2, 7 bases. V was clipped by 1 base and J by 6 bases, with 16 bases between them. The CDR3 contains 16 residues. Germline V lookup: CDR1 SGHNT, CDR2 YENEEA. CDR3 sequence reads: CASSLGAGAIFNEQFF. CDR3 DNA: TGTGCCAGCAGCTTAGGGGCGGGGGCGATTTTCAATGAGCAGTTCTTC.

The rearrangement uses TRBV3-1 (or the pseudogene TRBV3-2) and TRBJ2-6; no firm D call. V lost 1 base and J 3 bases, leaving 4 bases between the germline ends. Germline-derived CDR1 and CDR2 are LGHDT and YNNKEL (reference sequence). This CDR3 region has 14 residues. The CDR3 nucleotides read TGTGCCAGCAGCCAAGGTCTTGGGGCCAACGTCCTGACTTTC. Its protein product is CASSQGLGANVLTF.